Following are 16 T cell receptor beta chains from one sample sequenced in a study of regulatory T cells in long-lasting Graves disease. As for time point: newly diagnosed GD, antithyroid drugs for less than 3 months. PBMC RNA was the source of the TCR library. Relying on iRepertoire HTBI primers and Arm-PCR of CDR3 regions, the team built TCR beta libraries. MiXCR, applied by TCRdb to the multiplex PCR reads, yields one record per CDR3 protein. The table records some 400,000 distinct CDR3 sequences, just under 15% of them present only once. The same data also contributed to another study, on T cells in Graves' hyperthyroidism and ophthalmopathy.

The material was peripheral blood mononuclear cells (PBMCs), obtained at new diagnosis, from a patient treated with antithyroid drugs. Receptor source: a woman aged 25 to 39 with Graves disease.

There are many counts of this clonotype. The chain has TRBV12-3 or TRBV12-4 and TRBJ1-1; D is unclear. V was trimmed by 2 bases and J by 3 bases, leaving 10 bases between them. The length of the CDR3 is 14 residues. The CDR3 DNA reads as TGTGCCAGCAGTTTATGGGGTCTGGACACTGAAGCTTTCTTT. Translation: CASSLWGLDTEAFF.

This clonotype was seen at least ten times. The rearrangement links TRBV28 to TRBJ1-5, with TRBD1 as a possible D gene (6 bases). The germline V gene encodes CDR1 MDHEN and CDR2 SYDVKM. Trimming left V 2 bases short and J 7 bases short, with 24 bases between. The CDR3 is made up of 18 amino acids. The CDR3 reads CASSLPTGPPGQGQPQHF. CDR3 DNA: TGTGCCAGCAGTTTACCCACCGGGCCACCAGGGCAGGGGCAGCCCCAGCATTTT.

This clonotype was seen more than once but under ten times. The rearrangement links TRBV24-1 to TRBJ2-5, with 10 bases lining up with TRBD2. This CDR3 contains 15 residues. Germline CDR1 KGHDR, CDR2 SFDVKD. Losses at the gene ends were 5 bases for V and 0 bases for J; bases not matched to a gene: 2. The CDR3 reads CATSVTSGNQETQYF. The DNA for the CDR3 is TGTGCCACCAGTGTAACTAGCGGGAACCAAGAGACCCAGTACTTC.

This clonotype came up many times. The chain has TRBV7-2 and TRBJ2-7; D is perhaps TRBD1 or TRBD2 (5 bases each). Germline values: CDR1 SGHTA, CDR2 FQGNSA. The CDR3 is made up of 14 amino acids. Trimming cost V 5 bases and J 0 bases, with 11 bases left between them. CDR3 coding DNA: TGTGCCAGCAGCACCGGGACGCTCTCCTACGAGCAGTACTTC. The encoded protein is CASSTGTLSYEQYF.

V usage is TRBV19 and J usage is TRBJ2-1; 9 nucleotides align to TRBD1. This CDR3 comprises 18 residues. Germline trimming cut 7 bases from V and 6 bases from J; bases unmatched to any gene: 19. Germline CDR1 reads LNHDA; CDR2 reads SQIVND (reference sequence). The CDR3 here is CASTHTGTGTGVLNEQFF. CDR3 sequence (DNA): TGTGCCAGTACCCACACCGGGACAGGGACAGGAGTACTCAATGAGCAGTTCTTC. Using reference TRBV19 and TRBJ2-1 for the parts outside the CDR3, the full variable domain is DGGITQSPKYLFRKEGQNVTLSCEQNLNHDAMYWYRQDPGQGLRLIYYSQIVNDFQKGDIAEGYSVSREKKESFPLTVTSAQKNPTAFYLCASTHTGTGTGVLNEQFFGPGTRLTVL.

Turning to this clonotype: A much larger clone differs by one base, so this may be a read error. The J gene is TRBJ1-4, the V gene TRBV7-9; no firm D call. CDR1 is SEHNR, CDR2 FQNEAQ, per germline (reference sequence). The CDR3 has 15 amino acids. CDR3 loop: CASSLEAVTNGKLFF. As DNA, the CDR3 is TGTGCCAGCAGCTTAGAGGCGGTTACTAATGGAAAACTGTTTTTT. Drawing the rest from reference TRBV7-9 and TRBJ1-4, the complete variable domain is DTGVSQNPRHKITKRGQNVTFRCDPISEHNRLYWYRQTLGQGPEFLTYFQNEAQLEKSRLLSDRFSAERPKGSFSTLEIQRTEQGDSAMYLCASSLEAVTNGKLFFGSGTQLSVL.

At least ten counts were recorded for this clonotype. The chain uses TRBV11-2 and TRBJ2-4; the D gene is possibly TRBD1 (5 bases). Trimming left V 3 bases short and J 1 base short, with 16 bases between. This CDR3 has 17 amino acids. Germline V lookup: CDR1 SGHAT, CDR2 FQNNGV. CDR3 residues: CASSLDTPLGAKNIQYF. The CDR3 bases are TGTGCCAGCAGCTTGGACACACCGCTGGGGGCCAAAAACATTCAGTACTTC. The full variable domain, its missing parts supplied by reference TRBV11-2 and TRBJ2-4, is EAGVAQSPRYKIIEKRQSVAFWCNPISGHATLYWYQQILGQGPKLLIQFQNNGVVDDSQLPKDRFSAERLKGVDSTLKIQPAKLEDSAVYLCASSLDTPLGAKNIQYFGAGTRLSVL.

This clonotype has a count of ten or more. The chain joins TRBV11-2 to TRBJ1-4; D call uncertain. The germline V gene encodes CDR1 SGHAT and CDR2 FQNNGV. The CDR3 has 12 amino acids. CDR3 sequence reads: CAVRAFGEKLFF. The CDR3 DNA reads as TGTGCAGTTAGGGCCTTTGGTGAAAAACTGTTTTTT.

The table lists this clonotype with a few counts. This CDR3 reads CASSPNGVSGNTIYF. As DNA, the CDR3 is TGTGCCAGCAGTCCCAACGGTGTCTCTGGAAACACCATATATTTT. The rearrangement joins TRBV9 to TRBJ1-3; D gene unclear. Between the trimmed V and J ends, which lost 5 bases and 0 bases, there was a span of 12 bases. From germline, CDR1 is SGDLS and CDR2 YYNGEE. The CDR3 runs to 15 residues.

The chain carries TRBV7-8 and TRBJ2-7; possibly TRBD2 for D (6 bases). V was pared by 5 bases and J by 4 bases, with 27 bases between. Germline loops: CDR1 SGHVS, CDR2 FQNEAQ. The CDR3 runs to 18 residues. Here the CDR3 reads CASSPRRSGEYGTYEQYF. The CDR3 DNA follows: TGTGCCAGCAGCCCTCGACGTTCGGGAGAGTACGGGACTTACGAGCAGTACTTC.

Many counts were recorded for this clonotype. The chain employs TRBV18 and TRBJ1-2, with D possibly being TRBD1 (5 bases). The CDR3 has 16 amino acids. Germline values: CDR1 KGHSH, CDR2 LQKENI. The V end lost 3 bases, the J end lost 4 bases, and 18 bases lay between the germline ends. CDR3 DNA sequence: TGTGCCAGCTCACCGACAGACACCTACGCTGGCTATGGCTACACCTTC. Translation: CASSPTDTYAGYGYTF.

This clonotype came up many times. This sequence joins TRBV2 and TRBJ2-1; possible D gene TRBD2, 6 bases. CDR1 and CDR2 from the germline V gene are SNHLY and FYNNEI. CDR3 length equals 14 residues. Trimming stripped 5 bases from V and 6 bases from J, with 14 bases between. CDR3 region: CASSRGTERNEQFF. CDR3 in DNA: TGTGCCAGCAGTCGGGGGACGGAGCGCAATGAGCAGTTCTTC. The whole variable domain, remainder taken from reference TRBV2 and TRBJ2-1, is EPEVTQTPSHQVTQMGQEVILRCVPISNHLYFYWYRQILGQKVEFLVSFYNNEISEKSEIFDDQFSVERPDGSNFTLKIRSTKLEDSAMYFCASSRGTERNEQFFGPGTRLTVL.

This rearrangement joins TRBV4-1 to TRBJ2-4, with D hard to call. In germline, CDR1 is MGHRA, CDR2 YSYEKL. There are 14 residues in the CDR3. Trimming removed 1 base from V and 8 bases from J, with 12 bases in between. The DNA of the CDR3 is TGCGCCAGCAGCCAAGTGAGCATAAGGGACATTCAGTACTTC. Its protein is CASSQVSIRDIQYF.

The rearrangement uses TRBV6-2 or TRBV6-3 and TRBJ2-1; D gene uncertain. V gave up 5 bases and J gave up 15 bases, with 5 bases separating them. Germline V gene sequence: CDR1 MNHEY, CDR2 SVGEGT. The CDR3 totals 8 residues. In nucleotides, the CDR3 is TGTGCCAGCAGTAATGGGTTCTTC. Translation gives CASSNGFF.

The gene calls are TRBV7-2 and TRBJ2-1, with a weak D call TRBD2 (6 bases). V dropped 5 bases and J dropped 7 bases, with 24 bases sitting between them. Germline loops: CDR1 SGHTA, CDR2 FQGNSA. The CDR3 sequence is 17 residues long. CDR3 DNA sequence: TGTGCCAGCAGCCCCGGGGGTCCCGGCAAAAAGGAGAATGAGCAGTTCTTC. It specifies CASSPGGPGKKENEQFF. The whole variable domain, remainder taken from reference TRBV7-2 and TRBJ2-1, is GAGVSQSPSNKVTEKGKDVELRCDPISGHTALYWYRQSLGQGLEFLIYFQGNSAPDKSGLPSDRFSAERTGGSVSTLTIQRTQQEDSAVYLCASSPGGPGKKENEQFFGPGTRLTVL.

This clonotype has a count of ten or more. The chain employs TRBV24-1 and TRBJ2-5; D gene uncertain. Germline V gene lookup returns CDR1 KGHDR and CDR2 SFDVKD. This CDR3 is built from 14 residues. The V end lost 1 base, the J end lost 2 bases, and 7 bases lay between the germline ends. In DNA form, the CDR3 reads TGTGCCACCAGTGATTTTTGGCAGCAAGAGACCCAGTACTTC. The encoded protein is CATSDFWQQETQYF.